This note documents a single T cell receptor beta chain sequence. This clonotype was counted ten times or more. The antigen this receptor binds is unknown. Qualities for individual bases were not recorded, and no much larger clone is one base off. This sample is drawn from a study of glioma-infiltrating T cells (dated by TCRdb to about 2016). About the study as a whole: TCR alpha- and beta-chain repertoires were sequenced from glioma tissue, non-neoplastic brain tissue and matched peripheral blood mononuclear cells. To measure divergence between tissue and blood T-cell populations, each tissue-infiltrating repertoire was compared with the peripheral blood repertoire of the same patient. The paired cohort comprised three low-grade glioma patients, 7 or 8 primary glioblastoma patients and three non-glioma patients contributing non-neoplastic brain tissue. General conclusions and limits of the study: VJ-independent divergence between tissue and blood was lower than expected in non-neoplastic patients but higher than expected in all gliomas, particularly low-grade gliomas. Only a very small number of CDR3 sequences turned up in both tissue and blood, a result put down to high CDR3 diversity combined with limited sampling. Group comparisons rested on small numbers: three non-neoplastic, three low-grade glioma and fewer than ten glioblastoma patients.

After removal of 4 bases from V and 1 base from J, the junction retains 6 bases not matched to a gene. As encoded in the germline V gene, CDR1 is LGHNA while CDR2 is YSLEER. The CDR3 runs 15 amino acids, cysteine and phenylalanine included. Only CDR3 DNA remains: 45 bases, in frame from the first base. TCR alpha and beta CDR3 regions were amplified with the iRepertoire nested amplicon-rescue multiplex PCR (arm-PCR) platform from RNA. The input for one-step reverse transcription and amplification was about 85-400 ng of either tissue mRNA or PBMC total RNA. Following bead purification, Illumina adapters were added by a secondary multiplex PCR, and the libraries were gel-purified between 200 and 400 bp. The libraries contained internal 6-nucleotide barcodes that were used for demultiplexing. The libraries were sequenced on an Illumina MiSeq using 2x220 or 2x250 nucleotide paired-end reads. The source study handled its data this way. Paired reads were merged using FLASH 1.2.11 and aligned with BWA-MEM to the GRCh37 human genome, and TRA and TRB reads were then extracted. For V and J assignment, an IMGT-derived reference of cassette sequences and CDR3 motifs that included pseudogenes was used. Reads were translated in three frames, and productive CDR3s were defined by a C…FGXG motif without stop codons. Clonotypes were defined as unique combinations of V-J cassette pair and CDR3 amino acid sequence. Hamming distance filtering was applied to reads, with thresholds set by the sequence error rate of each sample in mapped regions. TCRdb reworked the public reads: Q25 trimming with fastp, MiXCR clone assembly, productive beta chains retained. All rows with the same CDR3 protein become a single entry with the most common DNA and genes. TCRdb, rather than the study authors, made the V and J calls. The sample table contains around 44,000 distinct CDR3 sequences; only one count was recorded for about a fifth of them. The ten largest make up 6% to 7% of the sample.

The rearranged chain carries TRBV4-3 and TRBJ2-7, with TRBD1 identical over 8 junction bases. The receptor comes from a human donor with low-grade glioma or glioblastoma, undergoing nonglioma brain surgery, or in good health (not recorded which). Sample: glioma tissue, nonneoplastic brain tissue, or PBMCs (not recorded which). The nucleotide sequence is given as TGCGCCAGCAGCCGAGGACAGGGAGATTCCTACGAGCAGTACTTC. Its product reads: CASSRGQGDSYEQYF.